The sequence of this TCR beta chain was determined in a study of cytomegalovirus exposure and HLA in healthy donors. Germline V gene lookup returns CDR1 GTSNPN and CDR2 SVGIG (reference sequence). The CDR3 spans 12 residues. V was clipped by 6 bases and J by 4 bases, with 11 bases between them. The table came from immunoSEQ multiplex PCR; TCRdb's copy has only in-frame clones and leaves some out. The data contain more than 250,000 clones, 75% to 90% of them singletons. Sequenced material: PBMCs. The receptor's source is a woman aged 25 to 39 in good health and CMV-seropositive. This rearrangement joins TRBV30 to TRBJ2-3; D not resolved. Here the CDR3 reads CACLVVADTQYF. For the CDR3, the DNA is TGTGCCTGCCTGGTCGTCGCAGATACGCAGTATTTT.